This TCR beta chain derives from a study of CD8 T cells in Susac syndrome. Study background: At the time their blood was drawn, patients with Susac syndrome were either therapy-naive, on corticosteroids (with some of them also receiving intravenous immunoglobulin), or on intravenous immunoglobulin alone. The study's findings and limits: Susac CD8+ clonal expansion peaked in TEMRA cells and active patients.

Each Susac syndrome patient had definite or probable disease by recently defined criteria. FACS enriched CD8+ TEMRA cells, while bulk CD8+ and CD4+ were negatively isolated. Trimming cost V 2 bases and J 7 bases, with 9 bases left between them. This CDR3 contains 12 residues. CDR1 is MGHDK and CDR2 is SYGVNS in the germline V gene. Random-hexamer reverse transcription was applied to about 0.45 to 1 ug RNA. MiXCR, run by TCRdb on the immunoSEQ multiplex PCR reads, gives a single entry per CDR3 protein. The sample yields approximately 83,000 distinct CDR3 sequences, roughly 94% seen once. In the case of this clonotype: Its specificity is not known.

The clonotype originates from a human donor with Susac syndrome. The source material was CD8+ T cells from PBMCs. This chain joins TRBV25-1 and TRBJ2-7; D not resolved. The CDR3 spells CASSEQREEQYF. CDR3 DNA sequence: TGTGCCAGCAGTGAACAGCGCGAGGAGCAGTACTTC.